One T cell receptor (beta chain) is described in this entry. What it recognizes is unknown. These data are taken from a study of T cell responses to AZD1222 COVID-19 vaccine. Clones were sequenced by immunoSEQ multiplex PCR, and TCRdb holds only the in-frame ones, with some missing. This sample has about 88,000 clones, with less than 90% found just once. CDR3 length equals 15 residues. Germline CDR1 is LNHDA and CDR2 is SQIVND (reference sequence). J gave up 7 bases and V 5 bases, and 7 bases lay outside the gene matches. Study-level points and caveats: The sample set comprised mostly white British donors with more females, and clonal diversity was possibly underestimated.

This TCR was recovered from an adult who received the AZD1222 COVID-19 vaccine. The sample consisted of peripheral blood, taken 28 days after the second AZD1222 dose. The V gene is TRBV19, the J gene TRBJ2-6; TRBD1 matches 8 bases. CDR3: CASSLGQGRANVLTF. CDR3 nucleotide sequence: TGTGCCAGTAGTTTAGGACAGGGTCGCGCCAACGTCCTGACTTTC.